The 20 T cell receptor beta chains reported below all come from one sample, sequenced in a study of cytomegalovirus exposure and HLA in healthy donors (TCRdb year 2017). Libraries were built with the immunoSEQ multiplex PCR assay. The multiplex PCR relied on a mix of 60 forward primers for TCR Vbeta segments and 13 reverse primers for TCR Jbeta segments. TCRdb re-hosts the immuneACCESS table, in-frame sequences only. Its copies lack some clones; in the studies checked, an unresolved V gene accounts for under half of them, and the cause for the rest is not known. Across this sample there are about 130,000 clones, with 70% to 90% seen only once. 5.5% to 7% of the sample lies in the top ten. What was sequenced was PBMCs. These receptors all come from a middle-aged woman in good health and CMV-seropositive.

V and J are TRBV9 and TRBJ2-1; 9 bases align to TRBD1. J gave up 6 bases and V 0 bases, and 10 bases lay outside the gene matches. The CDR3 sequence is 17 residues long. In germline, CDR1 is SGDLS, CDR2 YYNGEE. The chain's CDR3 is CASSVGGGGQGFNEQFF. The CDR3 DNA reads as TGTGCCAGCAGCGTAGGTGGGGGGGGACAGGGCTTCAATGAGCAGTTCTTC.

This sequence joins TRBV28 and TRBJ2-1; 10 nucleotides match TRBD2. Germline lookup yields CDR1 MDHEN and CDR2 SYDVKM. The V segment lost 4 bases and the J segment 3 bases; nucleotides outside the gene matches: 3. This CDR3 spans 15 amino acids. The CDR3 loop reads CASSSSGRVYNEQFF. CDR3 nucleotide sequence: TGTGCCAGCAGTTCGAGCGGGAGGGTCTACAATGAGCAGTTCTTC.

The V gene is TRBV4-1, the J gene TRBJ2-1; 8 bases are shared with TRBD1. CDR3 length: 16 residues. Germline CDR1 reads MGHRA; CDR2 reads YSYEKL. After removal of 2 bases from V and 8 bases from J, the junction contained 11 bases not matched to a gene. Here the CDR3 DNA reads TGCGCCAGCAGCCAAATGGGACAGGCCTTTTTCCATGAGCAGTTCTTC. Translating gives CASSQMGQAFFHEQFF.

This clone was recorded once. The V and J genes are TRBV5-1 and TRBJ2-1; D remains ambiguous. The V and J ends lost 4 bases and 6 bases respectively, with 8 bases between them. Germline lookup yields CDR1 SGHRS and CDR2 YFSETQ. The CDR3 loop spans 12 amino acids. CDR3 region: CASSEELNEQFF. The CDR3 region has the DNA TGCGCCAGCAGCGAGGAGCTCAATGAGCAGTTCTTC.

The genes are TRBV6-6 and TRBJ1-1; 7 nucleotides agree with TRBD1. Germline CDR1 and CDR2: MNHNY and SVGAGI (reference sequence). The CDR3 has 14 residues. V lost 7 bases and J lost 0; bases outside the gene matches: 5. CDR3 loop: CASTETGMNTEAFF. The CDR3 nucleotides are TGTGCCAGCACCGAGACAGGGATGAACACTGAAGCTTTCTTT.

The chain couples TRBV9 to TRBJ2-2; the D gene is possibly TRBD2 (6 bases). From germline, CDR1 is SGDLS and CDR2 YYNGEE. The CDR3 is 16 residues long. V dropped 4 bases and J dropped 8 bases, with 21 bases sitting between them. CDR3 loop: CASSPPSSGGWGELFF. In DNA, the CDR3 is TGTGCCAGCAGCCCTCCAAGTAGCGGTGGATGGGGGGAGCTGTTTTTT. Full variable domain (missing parts from reference TRBV9 and TRBJ2-2): DSGVTQTPKHLITATGQRVTLRCSPRSGDLSVYWYQQSLDQGLQFLIQYYNGEERAKGNILERFSAQQFPDLHSELNLSSLELGDSALYFCASSPPSSGGWGELFFGEGSRLTVL.

Here the CDR3 DNA reads TGTGCCAGCAGCGATCCAGGTGGCACTGAAGCTTTCTTT. Amino acid sequence: CASSDPGGTEAFF. The chain couples TRBV5-4 to TRBJ1-1; no definite D call. Trimming took 4 bases from V and 4 from J, leaving 11 bases between them. Germline lookup yields CDR1 SGHNT and CDR2 YYREEE (reference sequence). The CDR3 length is 13 residues.

The chain has TRBV6-6 and TRBJ2-1, with 10 bases identical to TRBD2. Germline CDR1 MNHNY, CDR2 SVGAGI (reference sequence). CDR3 length equals 15 residues. V shed 2 bases, J shed 8 bases, and the junction held 6 bases outside the gene matches. CDR3 DNA: TGTGCCAGCAGTTACAGCGGGGGGGCCAGGGATGAGCAGTTCTTC. This gives the protein CASSYSGGARDEQFF.

The gene calls are TRBV15 and TRBJ1-2; D might be TRBD1 (5 bases). The CDR3 consists of 18 residues. Germline CDR1 and CDR2: LNHNV and YYDKDF (reference sequence). With 0 bases removed from V and 1 base from J, the gap between germline ends came to 18 bases. CDR3 amino acids: CATSRDLRQGRSNYGYTF. For the CDR3, the DNA is TGTGCCACCAGCAGAGATCTAAGGCAGGGAAGGAGTAACTATGGCTACACCTTC.

The chain joins TRBV4-1 to TRBJ2-5, with 8 bases fitting TRBD2. V was pared by 1 base and J by 1 base, with 8 bases of the junction left unmatched. This CDR3 comprises 17 residues. Germline CDR1 MGHRA, CDR2 YSYEKL. CDR3 in amino acids: CASSQGPAGEIQETQYF. CDR3 coding DNA: TGCGCCAGCAGCCAAGGCCCAGCGGGGGAGATCCAAGAGACCCAGTACTTC.

The chain's CDR3 is CASSLGLGGGYEQYF. For the CDR3, the DNA is TGCGCCAGCAGCCTTGGATTGGGCGGGGGTTACGAGCAGTACTTC. The J gene is TRBJ2-7, the V gene TRBV5-1; 7 bases map to TRBD2. Germline V gives CDR1 SGHRS, CDR2 YFSETQ. This CDR3 is built from 15 residues. V gave up 4 bases and J gave up 4 bases; unmatched junction bases: 11.

This clone was observed a single time. The rearrangement links TRBV6-8 to TRBJ1-2; D gene ambiguous. V lost 8 bases and J 8 bases, leaving 9 bases between the germline ends. Per germline, CDR1 MNHGY and CDR2 SAAAGT. CDR3 length: 10 amino acids. CDR3 amino acids: CASPGGGYTF. The CDR3 DNA reads TGTGCCAGCCCTGGAGGAGGCTACACCTTC.

This clone has more than one count but fewer than ten. CDR3 protein: CSVTGTAQETQYF. The CDR3 DNA sequence: TGCAGCGTGACCGGGACAGCCCAAGAGACCCAGTACTTC. The chain combines TRBV29-1 with TRBJ2-5, with TRBD1 matching 7 bases. The CDR3 length is 13 residues. V lost 6 bases, J lost 1 base, and 5 bases stayed unmatched. Germline V gene sequence: CDR1 SQVTM, CDR2 ANQGSEA.

In nucleotides, the CDR3 is TGTGCCAGTAGTCCAACTAGCGGGCAAGGTTTCGAGCAGTACTTC. Its protein product is CASSPTSGQGFEQYF. J is TRBJ2-7 and V is TRBV19; 9 bases are shared with TRBD2. V gave up 5 bases and J gave up 6 bases; unmatched junction bases: 11. Germline values: CDR1 LNHDA, CDR2 SQIVND (reference sequence). The CDR3 runs 15 residues.

This sequence joins TRBV19 and TRBJ2-1; 7 bases align to TRBD1. The CDR3 is 16 amino acids. Germline assignment: CDR1 LNHDA and CDR2 SQIVND (reference sequence). V gave up 7 bases and J gave up 4 bases; unmatched junction bases: 13. CDR3 residues: CASNPQGSGGYNEQFF. The CDR3 region has the DNA TGTGCCAGTAACCCCCAGGGCTCAGGGGGATACAATGAGCAGTTCTTC.

This clone was recorded only once. V gene TRBV11-2 combines with J gene TRBJ1-2; maybe TRBD1 (6 bases). Germline V gene lookup returns CDR1 SGHAT and CDR2 FQNNGV. V was clipped by 1 base and J by 7 bases, with 19 bases between them. There are 16 residues in the CDR3. CDR3 amino acids: CASSLGVGGASGGYTF. The CDR3 nucleotides read TGTGCCAGCAGCTTAGGGGTGGGGGGGGCCAGTGGTGGCTACACCTTC.

The V gene is TRBV18, the J gene TRBJ1-2, with a possible D match to TRBD1 (6 bases). With 3 bases removed from V and 6 bases from J, the gap between germline ends came to 11 bases. The CDR3 loop spans 13 amino acids. Looked up from germline, CDR1 is KGHSH and CDR2 is LQKENI. CDR3 in DNA: TGTGCCAGCTCACCTAACAGGGCGGATGGCTACACCTTC. It specifies CASSPNRADGYTF.

This chain joins TRBV7-8 and TRBJ1-5; 7 nucleotides align to TRBD1. With V trimmed by 4 bases and J by 1 base, 10 bases remained unmatched. CDR1 SGHVS and CDR2 FQNEAQ come from the germline V gene. CDR3 length: 17 residues. In DNA form, the CDR3 reads TGTGCCAGCAGCTCGTGGCGAGGGGGCGGAAGCAATCAGCCCCAGCATTTT. It encodes CASSSWRGGGSNQPQHF. Combining the CDR3 with reference TRBV7-8 and TRBJ1-5 gives the whole variable domain GAGVSQSPRYKVAKRGQDVALRCDPISGHVSLFWYQQALGQGPEFLTYFQNEAQLDKSGLPSDRFFAERPEGSVSTLKIQRTQQEDSAVYLCASSSWRGGGSNQPQHFGDGTRLSIL.

The rearrangement joins TRBV7-2 to TRBJ2-4; D gene unclear. The CDR3 is 15 amino acids. Deletions cut 6 bases from V and 6 bases from J, with 18 bases between. The germline CDR1 and CDR2 sequences are SGHTA and FQGNSA. The CDR3 region is CASSSSISVLNIQYF. In nucleotides, the CDR3 is TGTGCCAGCAGTTCCTCTATCTCGGTTTTAAACATTCAGTACTTC.

This clone was picked up one time. The chain is built from TRBV5-1 and TRBJ2-7; no clear D gene. This CDR3 spans 13 amino acids. Between the trimmed V and J ends, which lost 0 bases and 0 bases, there was a span of 4 bases. Germline CDR1 SGHRS, CDR2 YFSETQ. CDR3 DNA sequence: TGCGCCAGCAGCTTGGACAACTCCTACGAGCAGTACTTC. As protein: CASSLDNSYEQYF.